These T cell receptor beta chains were read from a single sample in a study of neurological immune-mediated disorders. TCRdb redid the calling of the 5' RACE reads with MiXCR, one entry per CDR3 protein. The table shows some 71,000 distinct CDR3 sequences, with roughly 10% occurring only once. Specimen: PBMCs. Every receptor here comes from a man aged 25-45 years in good health. Both conserved end residues are part of each CDR3. D genes are given only for firm matches. The listing skips clone size in some rows; elsewhere it reads once, few, many or a size class.

j_gene,v_gene,abundance,d_gene,CDR3nt,CDR3aa
TRBJ2-2,TRBV20-1,many,-,TGCAGTGCTCCCAAGACTGGGGAGCTGTTTTTT,CSAPKTGELFF
TRBJ2-3,TRBV28,many,TRBD2,TGTGCCAGCAGTTGGGGACTAGCGGGGGAAGTGGGTACGCAGTATTTT,CASSWGLAGEVGTQYF
TRBJ1-3,TRBV6-5,many,-,TGTGCCAGCAGTCCCGGGGTCGCCATATATTTT,CASSPGVAIYF
TRBJ2-3,TRBV5-1,many,TRBD1,TGCGCCAGCACACCCCAGACAGGGCCAGATACGCAGTATTTT,CASTPQTGPDTQYF
TRBJ1-5,TRBV12-3/TRBV12-4,many,-,TGTGCCAGCAGTTTAACGGTGAATCAGCCCCAGCATTTT,CASSLTVNQPQHF
TRBJ1-1,TRBV20-1,many,-,TGCAGTGCTGGCAACCCAACGACAGGGAACACTGAAGCTTTCTTT,CSAGNPTTGNTEAFF
TRBJ2-3,TRBV20-1,many,TRBD1,TGCAGTGCTAGAGAGCCATCCCTGGACAGGGGGCAGTATTTT,CSAREPSLDRGQYF
TRBJ2-1,TRBV5-1,-,-,TGCGCCAGCAGCTTCCAGGCGACTAACAATGAGCAGTTCTTC,CASSFQATNNEQFF
TRBJ2-7,TRBV3-1,many,-,TGTGCCAGCTACGGGACGGACTCCTACGAGCAGTACTTC,CASYGTDSYEQYF
TRBJ2-1,TRBV20-1,many,TRBD2,TGCAGTGCTAGAGATGGGGCGGGAGGGCGGAATGAGCAGTTCTTC,CSARDGAGGRNEQFF
TRBJ1-2,TRBV12-3/TRBV12-4,many,TRBD1,TGTGCCAGCATCAAACAGGGGGCGCATGGCGGCTACACCTTC,CASIKQGAHGGYTF
TRBJ2-7,TRBV5-1,few,TRBD2,TGCGCCAGCAGCCCAGGACTAGCGGGGAACTCCTACGAGCAGTACTTC,CASSPGLAGNSYEQYF
TRBJ2-7,TRBV27,many,-,TGTGCCAGCAGTTTTTGGTCGGGAGCCTACGAGCAGTACTTC,CASSFWSGAYEQYF
TRBJ1-1,TRBV5-6,many,-,TGTGCCAGCAGCCGATATGGCACTGAAGCTTTCTTT,CASSRYGTEAFF
TRBJ2-7,TRBV7-6,many,TRBD2,TGTGCCAGCAGCGATTGGGGGCTAGCGGGAGCCCACTACGAGCAGTACTTC,CASSDWGLAGAHYEQYF
TRBJ2-3,TRBV5-1,many,TRBD2,TGCGCCAGCAGCTCGGGACTAGTCCCGGATACGCAGTATTTT,CASSSGLVPDTQYF
TRBJ2-1,TRBV28,many,TRBD1,TGTGCCAGCAGTCCCGACAGGGTACCCTACAATGAGCAGTTCTTC,CASSPDRVPYNEQFF
TRBJ1-2,TRBV5-6,many,TRBD1,TGTGCCAGCAGTTACCGGGACAGGGAGGCCAGCACCTTC,CASSYRDREASTF
TRBJ2-1,TRBV5-1,many,TRBD2,TGCGCCAGCAGCCCGGGAGGCTCGGGTTACAATGAGCAGTTCTTC,CASSPGGSGYNEQFF
TRBJ1-6,TRBV6-6,many,TRBD1,TGTGCCAGCACCCAGCAGCTCGGGACAGGATATAATTCACCCCTCCACTTT,CASTQQLGTGYNSPLHF
TRBJ1-3,TRBV20-1,many,-,TGCAGTGCTAGAGAATGGACGAACTCTGGAAACACCATATATTTT,CSAREWTNSGNTIYF
TRBJ2-3,TRBV20-1,many,-,TGCAGTGCTAGCGGGTGGAGCGCAGATACGCAGTATTTT,CSASGWSADTQYF
TRBJ2-7,TRBV7-2,many,-,TGTGCCAGCAGCTTAAAGAGTGGGGCCTCCTACGAGCAGTACTTC,CASSLKSGASYEQYF
TRBJ2-7,TRBV28,many,TRBD1,TGTGCCAGCAGTCTCGGGACAGGGGGCGCCGAGCAGTACTTC,CASSLGTGGAEQYF
TRBJ1-5,TRBV12-3/TRBV12-4,many,TRBD1,TGTGCCAGCAGTTTATTACAGGGGTCTAGGCCCCAGCATTTT,CASSLLQGSRPQHF
TRBJ2-1,TRBV7-9,many,TRBD1,TGTGCCAGCAGCCCTGGACAGGCCCCCTACAATGAGCAGTTCTTC,CASSPGQAPYNEQFF
TRBJ2-1,TRBV9,many,-,TGTGCCAGCAGCGGCCTCCGGGACTCAAAGAAAGAGCAGTTCTTC,CASSGLRDSKKEQFF
TRBJ1-5,TRBV20-1,many,-,TGCAGTGCTAGCACAGGACCTAATCAGCCCCAGCATTTT,CSASTGPNQPQHF
TRBJ2-2,TRBV20-1,-,-,TGCAGTGCTAGCCTCGTTGGGCAGTCGAACACCGGGGAGCTGTTTTTT,CSASLVGQSNTGELFF